This TCR beta chain was observed in a study of regulatory T cells in long-lasting Graves disease. Time point denoted: persistent/refractory GD, antithyroid drugs over 5 years with positive TRAb. The TCR library was made from RNA that had been extracted from PBMCs in TRIzol. V lost 3 bases and J 5 bases, leaving 7 bases between the germline ends. The CDR3 loop spans 12 amino acids. Germline V gene sequence: CDR1 MDHEN, CDR2 SYDVKM. Ten or more counts support this clonotype. iRepertoire HTBI primers and Arm-PCR of CDR3 regions built TCR beta libraries. TCRdb analysed the multiplex PCR reads with MiXCR anew, one entry per CDR3 protein. The profile covers nearly 350,000 distinct CDR3 sequences, with about 19% appearing a single time and less than 35% taken by the ten largest.

The clonotype originates from a female donor with Graves disease. This chain links TRBV28 with TRBJ1-1; no definite D call. The material was peripheral blood mononuclear cells (PBMCs), obtained when the disease was refractory, from a patient treated with antithyroid drugs. The chain's CDR3 is CASSFRRTEAFF. CDR3 DNA: TGTGCCAGCAGTTTTCGCCGGACTGAAGCTTTCTTT.